This note documents a single TCR beta chain sequence. This record comes from a study of CD8 T cells in Susac syndrome. The CDR3 contains 16 residues. Germline V gives CDR1 MNHEY, CDR2 SVGEGT. Trimming cost V 0 bases and J 0 bases, with 12 bases left between them. TEMRA cells were FACS-enriched, and CD8+ and CD4+ T cells were isolated negatively. RNA was extracted with the RNeasy kit, and a quantity of 0.5 to 1 ug was reverse transcribed using random hexamers. Via MiXCR, TCRdb re-called the immunoSEQ multiplex PCR reads, giving one row per CDR3 protein. Among more than 250,000 distinct CDR3 sequences listed, about 91% were seen once.

The sequencing sample was made of CD4+ T cells from PBMCs. V is TRBV6-2 or TRBV6-3 and J is TRBJ2-7; tentatively, D is TRBD1 (7 bases). The clonotype was recovered from a human donor with multiple sclerosis. This CDR3 reads CASSYSWRGLSYEQYF. The CDR3 bases are TGTGCCAGCAGTTACTCGTGGAGGGGGCTCTCCTACGAGCAGTACTTC.